This TCR beta chain originates from a study of blood T cells in healthy people across ages (dated by TCRdb to the mid-2010s). For context, the study as a whole: In model experiments, template switching captured roughly one uniquely barcoded TCR beta cDNA molecule for every two T cells. The study measured age-related changes in TCR beta repertoire diversity using deep sequencing normalized with unique cDNA molecular identifiers. Four age groups were formed from the donors: young (average about 16 years), middle-aged (approximately 41), aged (62) and long-lived (82). To avoid experimental bias, donors of different ages were distributed randomly across sequencing lanes. The study analyzed two additional independent replicas of 1 million unique cDNA reads from the same blood draw for two donors, one aged 18 to 30 and one aged 80 or older.

Paper-wide results and their limitations: A strong correlation was found between observed TCR beta diversity and the percentage of naive T cells measured by flow cytometry. Total diversity estimates from one million sequenced T cells were considered lower bounds and underestimates. The CMV infection status of donors was not known, potentially confounding age-related changes in expanded clonotypes. Conclusive comparison of naive and antigen-experienced compartments was prevented by the profiling of bulk unsorted PBMCs. Observed TCR beta diversity per million T cells fell roughly linearly with age, and a significant reduction was already apparent by age around 36. Compared with the aged group, the long-lived group had more naive CD4+ T cells, fewer expanded clones and increased TCR diversity, a pattern suggesting age selection.

Library generation was performed with 5' RACE. This sample was sequenced with an Illumina HiSeq 2500. The second PCR ran for about 6 to 11 cycles and used a J-beta primer mix along with a sample-barcoded 5' primer. A template-switch 5' adaptor carrying 12 random nucleotides introduced a unique molecular identifier onto each TCR beta cDNA molecule. Each sample yielded at least 3 million CDR3-containing paired-end reads. All of the RNA was converted into first-strand cDNA using the Mint cDNA synthesis kit, with a TRBC-specific oligonucleotide serving as the primer. After uracil-DNA glycosylase treatment, a first 18-cycle PCR used universal primers M1SS and BC2_uni_R on all cDNA. Per the authors' processing: For normalization, 1 million high-quality reads, each with a distinct molecular identifier, were randomly selected from each sample. Reads sharing molecular identifiers were discarded rather than binned into consensus sequences. MiTCR, run with a Q25 quality threshold and the strictest error-elimination algorithm, handled CDR3 identification, clonotype clustering and error correction. A nonparametric unseen species model with Euler transformation was used to estimate a lower bound on total TCR beta diversity. Through fastp at Q25 and MiXCR, TCRdb rebuilt clones from the public reads, retaining in-frame beta chains. Each CDR3 protein appears once, grouped with its most common genes and DNA. TCRdb, not the original authors, processed these V and J calls. Across this sample there are hundreds of thousands of distinct CDR3 sequences, with 40% to 65% seen only once. Roughly 13% of the sample is held by the ten biggest clonotypes.

Details on this clonotype: No cognate antigen has been identified for it. A much larger clone lies one base from this, so it may be a read error.

In the germline V gene, CDR1 corresponds to SQVTM and CDR2 to ANQGSEA. The CDR3, from cysteine to phenylalanine, totals 16 residues. The read is trimmed to its CDR3 DNA, 48 bases read in frame from base 1. Systemically healthy Caucasian individuals from Russia, roughly 40 in total and aged about 6 to 100 years, were included as donors. Each donor gave ten milliliters of peripheral blood, collected into EDTA-treated Vacutainer tubes. PBMCs were isolated by Ficoll-Paque density-gradient centrifugation, with at least 6 million obtained per sample. Trizol reagent was used to extract total RNA from the PBMCs, yielding at least 5 micrograms per sample. Naive CD45RAhigh/CD27high T cell percentages were measured by flow cytometry on a PBMC aliquot from every donor.

Sequencing was performed on blood. The chain couples TRBV29-1 to TRBJ2-1, with 11 bases aligning to TRBD1. The tail of the sequence fits TRBJ2-7 better, so the J call may be wrong. The receptor was isolated from a woman aged 80 or over in good health. The bases are TGCAGCGTTGAAGAAGGGACAGGGGGTGCCTACAATGAGCAGTACTTC. Its protein product is CSVEEGTGGAYNEQYF.